The 9 T cell receptor beta chains below were found in one sample sequenced in a study of cytomegalovirus exposure and HLA in healthy donors. The repertoire was sequenced with immunoSEQ multiplex PCR; TCRdb's copy has only in-frame clones and lacks some. This table holds some 140,000 clones, approximately 92% found once. The specimen was PBMCs. These receptors originate from a woman aged 18-29 years in good health and CMV-seropositive.

The rearrangement uses TRBV7-9 and TRBJ1-3; possibly TRBD1 for D (6 bases). V lost 5 bases and J 1 base, leaving 12 bases between the germline ends. The CDR3 consists of 15 residues. Germline lookup yields CDR1 SEHNR and CDR2 FQNEAQ (reference sequence). CDR3 region: CASSLIRGSGNTIYF. The CDR3 DNA sequence: TGTGCCAGCAGCCTTATCAGGGGTTCTGGAAACACCATATATTTT.

The rearrangement links TRBV28 to TRBJ1-5; 8 bases align to TRBD1. CDR1 MDHEN and CDR2 SYDVKM come from the germline V gene. CDR3 length: 16 residues. J was trimmed by 0 bases and V by 3 bases; bases with no gene match: 4. CDR3 region: CASSFAGQASNQPQHF. The CDR3 nucleotides are TGTGCCAGCAGTTTCGCGGGACAGGCTAGCAATCAGCCCCAGCATTTT.

V and J are TRBV6-1 and TRBJ1-2; TRBD1 aligns across 8 bases. The J segment lost 3 bases and the V segment lost 0 bases, leaving 3 bases of the junction unmatched. Germline V CDR1 and CDR2: MNHNS, SASEGT. There are 15 residues in the CDR3. This chain's CDR3 is CASSEAQGAYYGYTF. CDR3 sequence (DNA): TGTGCCAGCAGTGAAGCGCAGGGGGCATACTATGGCTACACCTTC.

The rearrangement links TRBV9 to TRBJ1-4, with TRBD1 as a possible D gene (5 bases). With 0 bases removed from V and 6 bases from J, the gap between germline ends came to 9 bases. Germline V gene lookup returns CDR1 SGDLS and CDR2 YYNGEE. The CDR3 contains 14 residues. The CDR3 protein is CASSVDPRDEKLFF. The CDR3 nucleotides are TGTGCCAGCAGCGTAGACCCCAGGGATGAAAAACTGTTTTTT. The whole variable domain, remainder taken from reference TRBV9 and TRBJ1-4, is DSGVTQTPKHLITATGQRVTLRCSPRSGDLSVYWYQQSLDQGLQFLIQYYNGEERAKGNILERFSAQQFPDLHSELNLSSLELGDSALYFCASSVDPRDEKLFFGSGTQLSVL.

V and J are TRBV9 and TRBJ2-3; unclear D gene. CDR3 size: 13 residues. In germline, CDR1 is SGDLS, CDR2 YYNGEE. V was clipped by 2 bases and J by 5 bases, with 9 bases between them. CDR3 region: CASSVASRDTQYF. CDR3 nucleotide sequence: TGTGCCAGCAGCGTTGCTTCTAGAGATACGCAGTATTTT.

CDR3 nucleotide sequence: TGTGCCAGCAGCCCTCCCGGGACTCCCCGGGAGCAGTTCTTC. Its translation: CASSPPGTPREQFF. The rearrangement uses TRBV14 and TRBJ2-1; TRBD2 might be the D (6 bases). Per the germline V gene, CDR1 is SGHDN and CDR2 is FVKESK. V lost 4 bases and J lost 10, with 17 bases in between. The CDR3 length is 14 residues.

The chain recombines TRBV7-9 with TRBJ1-3; D may be TRBD1 (5 bases). This CDR3 is built from 15 residues. In germline, CDR1 is SEHNR, CDR2 FQNEAQ (reference sequence). With 4 bases removed from V and 0 bases from J, the gap between germline ends came to 10 bases. CDR3 protein: CASSSRQISGNTIYF. As DNA, the CDR3 is TGTGCCAGCAGCTCCCGACAGATCTCTGGAAACACCATATATTTT. The variable domain in full, completed from reference TRBV7-9 and TRBJ1-3, reads DTGVSQNPRHKITKRGQNVTFRCDPISEHNRLYWYRQTLGQGPEFLTYFQNEAQLEKSRLLSDRFSAERPKGSFSTLEIQRTEQGDSAMYLCASSSRQISGNTIYFGEGSWLTVV.

The chain links TRBV2 to TRBJ1-3; D not certain. CDR1 and CDR2 (germline): SNHLY, FYNNEI. This CDR3 comprises 16 residues. Trimming stripped 4 bases from V and 4 bases from J, with 17 bases between. The CDR3 sequence is CASSVLSATGGNTIYF. The CDR3 coding sequence is TGTGCCAGCAGTGTCCTCTCCGCGACGGGGGGAAACACCATATATTTT.

This chain connects TRBV10-1 to TRBJ1-2; D not resolved. Trimming removed 4 bases at V and 6 bases at J, with 21 bases between. CDR1 WNHNN and CDR2 SYGVQD come from the germline V gene (reference sequence). There are 16 residues in the CDR3. CDR3 sequence (DNA): TGCGCCAGCAGTGGGAGAGCCACGGAGCAAGATAATGGCTACACCTTC. Amino acids: CASSGRATEQDNGYTF.